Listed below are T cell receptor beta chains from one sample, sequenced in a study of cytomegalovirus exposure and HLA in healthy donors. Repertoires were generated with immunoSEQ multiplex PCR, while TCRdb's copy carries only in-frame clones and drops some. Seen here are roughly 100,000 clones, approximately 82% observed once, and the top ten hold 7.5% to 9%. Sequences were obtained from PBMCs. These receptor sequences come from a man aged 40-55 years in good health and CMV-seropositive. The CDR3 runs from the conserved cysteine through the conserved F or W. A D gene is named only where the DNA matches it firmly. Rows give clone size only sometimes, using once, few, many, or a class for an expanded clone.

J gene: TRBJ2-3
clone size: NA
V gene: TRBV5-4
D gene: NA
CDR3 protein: CASSLDLARSDTQYF
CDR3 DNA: TGTGCCAGCAGCTTGGATTTAGCGAGGTCAGATACGCAGTATTTT

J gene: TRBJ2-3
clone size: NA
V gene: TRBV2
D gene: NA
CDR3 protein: CASRGDRTDTQYF
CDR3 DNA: TGTGCCAGCAGAGGCGACAGGACAGATACGCAGTATTTT

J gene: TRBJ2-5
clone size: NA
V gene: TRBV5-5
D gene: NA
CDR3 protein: CASSPGQLQETQYF
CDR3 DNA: TGTGCCAGCAGCCCAGGACAGTTACAAGAGACCCAGTACTTC

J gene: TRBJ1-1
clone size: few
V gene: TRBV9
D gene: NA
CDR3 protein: CASSVGRTNTEAFF
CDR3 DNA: TGTGCCAGCAGCGTAGGAAGGACAAACACTGAAGCTTTCTTT

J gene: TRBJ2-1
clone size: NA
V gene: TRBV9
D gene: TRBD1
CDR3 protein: CASSVYAGGYNEQFF
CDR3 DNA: TGTGCCAGCAGCGTATACGCAGGGGGCTACAATGAGCAGTTCTTC

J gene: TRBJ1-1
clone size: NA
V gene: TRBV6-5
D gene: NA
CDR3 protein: CASSYVKNTEAFF
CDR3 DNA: TGTGCCAGCAGTTACGTTAAGAACACTGAAGCTTTCTTT

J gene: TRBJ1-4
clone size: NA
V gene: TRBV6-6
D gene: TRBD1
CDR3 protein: CASRQGAPSEKLFF
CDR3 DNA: TGTGCCAGCAGACAGGGGGCGCCTAGCGAAAAACTGTTTTTT

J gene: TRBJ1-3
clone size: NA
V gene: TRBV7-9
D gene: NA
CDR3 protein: CASSLSQGFSGNTIYF
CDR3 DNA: TGTGCCAGCAGCTTAAGCCAGGGCTTTTCTGGAAACACCATATATTTT

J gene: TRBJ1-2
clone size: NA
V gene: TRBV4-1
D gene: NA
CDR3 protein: CASSQGQADGYTF
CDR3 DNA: TGCGCCAGCAGCCAAGGACAGGCGGATGGCTACACCTTC

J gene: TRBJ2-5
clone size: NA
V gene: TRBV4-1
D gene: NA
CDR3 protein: CASSQEGAQETQYF
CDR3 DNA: TGCGCCAGCAGCCAAGAGGGAGCCCAAGAGACCCAGTACTTC

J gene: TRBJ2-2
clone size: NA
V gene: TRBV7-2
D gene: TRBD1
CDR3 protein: CASSPNYRGMVTGELFF
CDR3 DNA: TGTGCCAGCAGTCCGAATTACAGGGGGATGGTCACCGGGGAGCTGTTTTTT

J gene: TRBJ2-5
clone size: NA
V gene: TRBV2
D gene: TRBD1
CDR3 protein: CASRGGRETQYF
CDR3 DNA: TGTGCCAGCAGAGGGGGCCGAGAGACCCAGTACTTC

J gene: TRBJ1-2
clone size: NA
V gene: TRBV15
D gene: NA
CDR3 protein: CATSSTGGGYTF
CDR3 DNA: TGTGCCACCAGCAGTACAGGTGGTGGCTACACCTTC

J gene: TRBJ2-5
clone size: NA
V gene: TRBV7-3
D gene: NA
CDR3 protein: CASSRAGGRETQYF
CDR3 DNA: TGTGCCAGCAGCCGGGCCGGAGGGCGGGAGACCCAGTACTTC

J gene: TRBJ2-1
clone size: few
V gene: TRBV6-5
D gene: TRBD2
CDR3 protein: CATAHSGGVGEQFF
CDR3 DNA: TGTGCCACCGCCCATAGCGGGGGGGTAGGTGAGCAGTTCTTC

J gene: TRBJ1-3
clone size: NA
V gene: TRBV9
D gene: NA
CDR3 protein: CASSVVPGGNSGNTIYF
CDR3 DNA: TGTGCCAGCAGCGTAGTTCCCGGCGGAAACTCTGGAAACACCATATATTTT

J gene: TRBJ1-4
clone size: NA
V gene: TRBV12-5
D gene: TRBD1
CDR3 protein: CASGTVTGGDEKLFF
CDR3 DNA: TGTGCTAGTGGTACCGTGACAGGGGGCGATGAAAAACTGTTTTTT

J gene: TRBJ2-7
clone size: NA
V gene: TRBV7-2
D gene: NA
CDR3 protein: CASSPDWRSTYEQYF
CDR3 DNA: TGTGCCAGCAGTCCCGACTGGCGTAGTACCTACGAGCAGTACTTC

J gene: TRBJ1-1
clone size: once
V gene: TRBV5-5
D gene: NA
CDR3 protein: CASGATEGNTEAFF
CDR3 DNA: TGTGCCAGCGGCGCGACCGAGGGGAACACTGAAGCTTTCTTT

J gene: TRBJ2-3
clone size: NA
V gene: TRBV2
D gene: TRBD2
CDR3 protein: CASSSGAGLQDTQYF
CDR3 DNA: TGTGCCAGCAGTTCAGGAGCGGGACTCCAAGATACGCAGTATTTT

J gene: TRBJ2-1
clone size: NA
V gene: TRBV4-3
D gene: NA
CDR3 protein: CASSQEDLLGTRYYNEQFF
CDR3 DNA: TGCGCCAGCAGCCAAGAAGACCTCCTTGGGACTCGGTACTACAATGAGCAGTTCTTC

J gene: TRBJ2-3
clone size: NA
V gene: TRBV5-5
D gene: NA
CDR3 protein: CASSPVAGTQYF
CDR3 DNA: TGTGCCAGCAGCCCGGTGGCAGGTACGCAGTATTTT

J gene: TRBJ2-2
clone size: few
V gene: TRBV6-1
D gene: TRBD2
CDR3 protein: CASSDPLRLAVGKLFF
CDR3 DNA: TGTGCCAGCAGTGACCCCCTCCGCCTAGCGGTCGGAAAGCTGTTTTTT

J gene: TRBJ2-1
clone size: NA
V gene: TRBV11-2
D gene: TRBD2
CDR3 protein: CASTLGGSSYNEQFF
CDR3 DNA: TGTGCCAGCACCTTGGGGGGGAGCTCCTACAATGAGCAGTTCTTC

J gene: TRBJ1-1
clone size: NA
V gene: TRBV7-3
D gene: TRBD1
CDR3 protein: CASSFDRVGTEAFF
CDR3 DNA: TGTGCCAGCAGCTTTGACAGGGTCGGCACTGAAGCTTTCTTT

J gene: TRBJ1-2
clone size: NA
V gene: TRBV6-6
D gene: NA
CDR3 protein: CASSSTGNYGYTF
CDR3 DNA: TGTGCCAGCAGCTCCACAGGGAACTATGGCTACACCTTC

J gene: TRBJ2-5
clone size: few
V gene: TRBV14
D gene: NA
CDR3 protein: CASSQGRAPQETQYF
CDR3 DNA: TGTGCCAGCAGCCAAGGAAGAGCTCCTCAAGAGACCCAGTACTTC

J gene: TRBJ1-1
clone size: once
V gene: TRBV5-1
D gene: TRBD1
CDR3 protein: CASSSDRLNTEAFF
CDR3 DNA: TGCGCCAGCAGCTCGGACAGGTTGAACACTGAAGCTTTCTTT

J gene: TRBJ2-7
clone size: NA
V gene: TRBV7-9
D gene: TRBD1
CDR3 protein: CASSSGDRDPYEQYF
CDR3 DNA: TGTGCCAGCAGCTCTGGGGACAGGGACCCCTACGAGCAGTACTTC

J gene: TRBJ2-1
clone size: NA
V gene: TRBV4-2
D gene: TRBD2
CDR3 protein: CASSQETSGGASKEGLRFF
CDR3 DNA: TGTGCCAGCAGCCAAGAAACTAGCGGGGGGGCTAGTAAGGAGGGTTTGAGGTTCTTC

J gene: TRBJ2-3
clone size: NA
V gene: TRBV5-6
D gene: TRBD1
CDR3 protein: CASSRRGLGTDTQYF
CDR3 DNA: TGTGCCAGCAGCCGCAGGGGGCTGGGCACAGATACGCAGTATTTT

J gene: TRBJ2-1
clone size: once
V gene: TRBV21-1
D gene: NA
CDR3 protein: CASSKAGTSGRGNEQFF
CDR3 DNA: TGTGCCAGCAGCAAAGCCGGGACTAGCGGGAGGGGCAATGAGCAGTTCTTC

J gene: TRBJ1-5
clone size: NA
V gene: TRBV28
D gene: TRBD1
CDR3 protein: CASSNNPWTGSSNQPQHF
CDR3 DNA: TGTGCCAGCAGTAATAACCCCTGGACAGGGAGTAGCAATCAGCCCCAGCATTTT

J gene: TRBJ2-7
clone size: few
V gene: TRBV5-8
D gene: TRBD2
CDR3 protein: CASRTRGAGTSGGSSYEQYF
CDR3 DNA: TGTGCCAGCAGAACCCGGGGGGCCGGGACTAGCGGGGGTTCCTCCTACGAGCAGTACTTC

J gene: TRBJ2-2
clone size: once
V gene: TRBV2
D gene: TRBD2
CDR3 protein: CASSESGRALTGELFF
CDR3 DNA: TGTGCCAGCAGTGAAAGCGGGAGGGCCTTAACCGGGGAGCTGTTTTTT

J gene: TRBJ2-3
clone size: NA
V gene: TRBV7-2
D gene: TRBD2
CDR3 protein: CASSLPAGRTDTQYF
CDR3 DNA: TGTGCCAGCAGCTTACCAGCGGGGCGCACAGATACGCAGTATTTT

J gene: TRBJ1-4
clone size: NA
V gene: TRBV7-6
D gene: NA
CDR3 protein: CASSPRVATNEKLFF
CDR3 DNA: TGTGCCAGCAGCCCCCGGGTCGCAACTAATGAAAAACTGTTTTTT

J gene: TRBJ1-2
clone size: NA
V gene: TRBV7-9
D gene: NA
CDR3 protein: CASSLALYRDYGYTF
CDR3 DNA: TGTGCCAGCAGCTTAGCGCTCTACAGGGACTATGGCTACACCTTC

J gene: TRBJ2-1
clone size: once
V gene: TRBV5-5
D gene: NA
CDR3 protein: CASSLEPSYNEQFF
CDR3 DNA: TGTGCCAGCAGCTTGGAGCCTAGCTACAATGAGCAGTTCTTC

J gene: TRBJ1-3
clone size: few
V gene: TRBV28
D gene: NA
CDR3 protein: CASRKRSSGNTIYF
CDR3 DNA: TGTGCCAGCAGAAAAAGGAGCTCTGGAAACACCATATATTTT

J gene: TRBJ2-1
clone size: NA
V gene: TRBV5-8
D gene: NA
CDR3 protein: CASSPLREQFF
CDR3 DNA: TGTGCCAGCAGCCCTCTACGCGAGCAGTTCTTC

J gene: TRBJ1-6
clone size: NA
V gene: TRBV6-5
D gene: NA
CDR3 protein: CASRGASESSPLHF
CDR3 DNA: TGTGCCAGCAGGGGCGCTAGCGAAAGTTCACCCCTCCACTTT

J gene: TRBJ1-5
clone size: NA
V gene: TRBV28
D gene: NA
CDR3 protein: CASLTSGAPDDQPQHF
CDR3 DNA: TGTGCCAGCCTCACCTCAGGGGCACCAGACGATCAGCCCCAGCATTTT

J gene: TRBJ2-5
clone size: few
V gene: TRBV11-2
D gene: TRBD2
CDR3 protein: CASSLAGTSGETQYF
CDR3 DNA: TGTGCCAGCAGCTTAGCAGGGACTAGTGGGGAGACCCAGTACTTC

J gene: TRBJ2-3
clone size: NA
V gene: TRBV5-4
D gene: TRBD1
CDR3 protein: CASSPQGQGEDTQYF
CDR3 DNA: TGTGCCAGCAGCCCCCAAGGACAGGGAGAAGATACGCAGTATTTT

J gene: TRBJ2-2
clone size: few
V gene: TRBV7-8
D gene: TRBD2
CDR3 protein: CASSSPGLVYTGELFF
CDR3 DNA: TGTGCCAGCAGCTCCCCGGGACTAGTATATACCGGGGAGCTGTTTTTT

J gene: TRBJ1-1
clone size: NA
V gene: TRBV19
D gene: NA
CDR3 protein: CASSMYWLGSTEAFF
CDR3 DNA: TGTGCCAGTAGTATGTACTGGTTAGGGAGCACTGAAGCTTTCTTT

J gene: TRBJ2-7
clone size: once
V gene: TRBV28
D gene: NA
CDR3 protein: CASSPRYEQYF
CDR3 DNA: TGTGCCAGCAGTCCTCGCTACGAGCAGTACTTC

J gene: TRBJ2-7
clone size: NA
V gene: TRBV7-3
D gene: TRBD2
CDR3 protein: CASSLSGTSVDEQYF
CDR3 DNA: TGTGCCAGCAGCCTTTCCGGGACTAGCGTCGACGAGCAGTACTTC

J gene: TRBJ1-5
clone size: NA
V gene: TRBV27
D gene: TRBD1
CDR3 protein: CASSLTGRNGQPQHF
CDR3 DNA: TGTGCCAGCAGTTTGACAGGGAGGAACGGTCAGCCCCAGCATTTT

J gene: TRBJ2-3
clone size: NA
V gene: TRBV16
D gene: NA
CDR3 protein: CASSHGAAGDTQYF
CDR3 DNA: TGTGCCAGCAGCCATGGGGCAGCAGGAGATACGCAGTATTTT

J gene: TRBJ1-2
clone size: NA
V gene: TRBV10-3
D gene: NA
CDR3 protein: CAISESRDFLYGYTF
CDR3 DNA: TGTGCCATCAGTGAGTCGAGAGACTTCCTCTATGGCTACACCTTC

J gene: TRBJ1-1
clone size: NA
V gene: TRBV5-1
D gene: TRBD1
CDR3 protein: CASSNTGVTEAFF
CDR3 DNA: TGCGCCAGCAGCAACACAGGGGTGACTGAAGCTTTCTTT

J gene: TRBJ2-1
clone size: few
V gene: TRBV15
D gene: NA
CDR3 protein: CATSIGYYNEQFF
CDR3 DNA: TGTGCCACCAGCATCGGGTACTACAATGAGCAGTTCTTC

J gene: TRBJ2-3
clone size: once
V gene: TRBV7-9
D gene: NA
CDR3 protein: CASRNRDSTDTQYF
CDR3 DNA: TGTGCCAGCAGAAACAGGGATAGCACAGATACGCAGTATTTT

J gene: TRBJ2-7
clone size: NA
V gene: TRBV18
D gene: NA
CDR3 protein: CASSPFSSYEQYF
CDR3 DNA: TGTGCCAGCTCACCTTTTAGCTCCTACGAGCAGTACTTC

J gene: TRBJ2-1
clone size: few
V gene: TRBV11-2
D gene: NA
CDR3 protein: CASSPTGSGFYGHPGEQFF
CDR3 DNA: TGTGCCAGCAGCCCCACAGGCTCCGGCTTCTATGGTCATCCTGGGGAGCAGTTCTTC

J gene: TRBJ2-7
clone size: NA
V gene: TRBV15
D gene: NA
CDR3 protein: CATSRGDAGSSYEQYF
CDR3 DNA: TGTGCCACCAGCAGGGGCGACGCGGGAAGCTCCTACGAGCAGTACTTC

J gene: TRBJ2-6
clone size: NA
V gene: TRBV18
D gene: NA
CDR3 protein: CASSPGQGNSGANGLTF
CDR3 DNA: TGTGCCAGCTCACCGGGGCAGGGGAATTCTGGGGCCAACGGCCTGACTTTC

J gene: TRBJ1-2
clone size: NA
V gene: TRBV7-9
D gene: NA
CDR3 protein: CASSTGGNYGYTF
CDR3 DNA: TGTGCCAGCAGCACCGGGGGAAACTATGGCTACACCTTC